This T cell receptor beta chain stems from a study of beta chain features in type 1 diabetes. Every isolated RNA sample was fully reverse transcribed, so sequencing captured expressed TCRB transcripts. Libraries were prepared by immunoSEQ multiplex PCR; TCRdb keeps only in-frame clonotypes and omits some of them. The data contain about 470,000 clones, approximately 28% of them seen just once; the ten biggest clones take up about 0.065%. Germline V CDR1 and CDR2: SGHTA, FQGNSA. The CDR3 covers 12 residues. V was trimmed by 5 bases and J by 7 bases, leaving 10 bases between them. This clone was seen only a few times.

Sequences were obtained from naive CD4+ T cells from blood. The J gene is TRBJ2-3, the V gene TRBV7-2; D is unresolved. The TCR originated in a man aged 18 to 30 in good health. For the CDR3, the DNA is TGTGCCAGCAGCCCATATAGAAATACGCAGTATTTT. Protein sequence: CASSPYRNTQYF.